This T cell receptor beta chain derives from a study of beta chain features in type 1 diabetes. Study-level points and caveats: Patients with Type 1 diabetes showed moderately but significantly shorter TCRB CDR3s in all four CD4+ subsets. A PCR bias possibly favoring shorter templates would apply equally to patients and controls.

A remark on this clone: The antigen is unknown.

Sampling consisted of one heparinised blood draw per donor, averaging approximately 120 mL. Populations obtained by sorting all exceeded 98% purity. Trimming took off 4 bases at V and 3 bases at J, with 8 bases between the two ends. The CDR3 has 13 amino acids. CDR1 SNHLY and CDR2 FYNNEI come from the germline V gene. TCRB transcripts that were expressed got sequenced, as all of the isolated RNA had been reverse transcribed. An average around 3.5 million reads came from naive, central memory and regulatory T cell samples. Generated by immunoSEQ multiplex PCR, the TCRdb table keeps only in-frame clones and is missing some. Of 600,000 to 700,000 clones detected, roughly 12% appear once; the ten largest clones hold roughly 0.12%.

V is TRBV2 and J is TRBJ2-3; no firm D call. The sample taken for sequencing was naive CD4+ T cells from blood. The source of this sequence is a man in his thirties or forties with type 1 diabetes. The CDR3 spells CASSGDITDTQYF. The CDR3, as DNA: TGTGCCAGCAGTGGGGATATAACAGATACGCAGTATTTT.